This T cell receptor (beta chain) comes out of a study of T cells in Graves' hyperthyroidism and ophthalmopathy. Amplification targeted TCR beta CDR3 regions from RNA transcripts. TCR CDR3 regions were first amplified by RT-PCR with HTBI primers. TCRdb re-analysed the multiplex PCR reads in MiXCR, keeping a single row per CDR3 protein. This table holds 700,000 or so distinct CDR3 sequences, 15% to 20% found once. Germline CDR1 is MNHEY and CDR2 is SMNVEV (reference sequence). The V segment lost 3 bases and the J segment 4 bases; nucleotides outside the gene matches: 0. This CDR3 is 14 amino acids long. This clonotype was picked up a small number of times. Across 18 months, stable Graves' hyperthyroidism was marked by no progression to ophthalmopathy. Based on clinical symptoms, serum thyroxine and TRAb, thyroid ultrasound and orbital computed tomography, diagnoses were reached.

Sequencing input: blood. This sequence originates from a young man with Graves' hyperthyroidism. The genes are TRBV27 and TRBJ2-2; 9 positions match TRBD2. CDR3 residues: CASSFSGGTGELFF. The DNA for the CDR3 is TGTGCCAGCAGTTTTAGCGGGGGCACCGGGGAGCTGTTTTTT.